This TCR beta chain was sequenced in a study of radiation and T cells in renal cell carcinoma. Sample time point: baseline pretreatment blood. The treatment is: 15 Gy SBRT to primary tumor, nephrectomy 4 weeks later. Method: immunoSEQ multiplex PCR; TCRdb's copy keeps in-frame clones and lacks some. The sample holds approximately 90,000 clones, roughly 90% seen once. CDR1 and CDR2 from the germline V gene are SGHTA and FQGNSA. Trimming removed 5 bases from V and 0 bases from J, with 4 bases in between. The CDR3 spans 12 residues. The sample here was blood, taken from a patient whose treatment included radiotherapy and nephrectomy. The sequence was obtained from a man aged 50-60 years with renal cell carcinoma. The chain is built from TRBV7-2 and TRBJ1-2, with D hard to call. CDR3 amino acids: CASSRSNYGYTF. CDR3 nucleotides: TGTGCCAGCAGCCGATCTAACTATGGCTACACCTTC.